In this sample, the clone carrying this T cell receptor (beta chain) turned up many times. No antigen is known for it. Time point of the sample: newly diagnosed GD, antithyroid drugs for less than 3 months. After RNA was extracted from PBMCs, the TCR library was made from it. The data derive from a study of regulatory T cells in long-lasting Graves disease. The authors built TCR beta libraries using iRepertoire HTBI primers and Arm-PCR of CDR3 regions. MiXCR, applied by TCRdb to the multiplex PCR reads, yields one record per CDR3 protein. The table shows roughly 400,000 distinct CDR3 sequences, with about 15% occurring only once. Study-level points and caveats: Sample size was small, which may have lowered accuracy.

This sample was shared with a second study, whose subject was T cells in Graves' hyperthyroidism and ophthalmopathy.

This TCR came from a woman aged 40 to 49 with Graves disease. Sequencing used peripheral blood mononuclear cells (PBMCs), obtained at new diagnosis, from a patient treated with antithyroid drugs.

The CDR3, as DNA: TGTGCCAGCAGTTACTACGTCCCTGGGACAGATATCATGAACACTGAAGCTTTCTTT. Amino acid sequence: CASSYYVPGTDIMNTEAFF. The chain recombines TRBV6-9 with TRBJ1-1; TRBD1 aligns across 7 bases. The trim removed 3 bases at V and 0 bases at J, leaving 16 bases unmatched. Germline V CDR1 and CDR2: MNHGY, SVAAGI. The CDR3 totals 19 residues.